The source of this TCR beta chain is a study of control samples from healthy donors and cancer patients. Germline V gene sequence: CDR1 PRHDT, CDR2 FYEKMQ (reference sequence). The CDR3 loop spans 20 amino acids. V lost 4 bases to trimming and J lost 4 bases; unmatched junction nucleotides: 21. Using immunoSEQ multiplex PCR, the repertoire was profiled, and TCRdb retains in-frame clones only, with some absent. The table shows approximately 140,000 clones, with under 95% occurring only once. This clonotype was obtained from a man between 18 and 35 years old in good health. Sequencing used blood. The chain recombines TRBV13 with TRBJ2-5; 10 positions match TRBD2. This CDR3 is CASSSWDPGSGGAVSETQYF. CDR3 sequence (DNA): TGTGCCAGCAGCTCCTGGGACCCGGGGAGCGGGGGGGCCGTCTCAGAGACCCAGTACTTC.